These 23 T cell receptor beta chains were sequenced from one sample in a study of CD8+ T cells in alopecia areata. The sorting of pooled cutaneous lymph node cells relied on CD4, CD8alpha, NKG2D, NKG2ACE and other markers. RNA was extracted and reverse transcribed into cDNA as the sequencing template. The data were produced by immunoSEQ multiplex PCR, yet TCRdb's version contains in-frame clones alone and is incomplete. Listed for the sample are 250,000 or so clones, none seen a single time. Sequencing was performed on CD4+ T cells sorted from a lymph node. These receptors originate from a C3H/HeJ mouse with alopecia areata. The mouse line has the MHC haplotype H2-k.

Worth noting for this clone: Any gene name here is a mouse gene name. The observed sequence ends 4 residues before the CDR3 terminus, with the missing tail filled in from the germline J gene. This CDR3 is also generated by other DNA sequences in the sample. This rearrangement joins TRBV19 to TRBJ2-7; 10 positions match TRBD2. Germline loops: CDR1 FNHDT, CDR2 SITEND (reference sequence). This CDR3 comprises 15 residues. Here the CDR3 reads CASSISGTGVYEQYF. CDR3 DNA (partial): TGTGCCAGCAGTATCTCCGGGACTGGGGTATAT. The full variable domain, rest sourced from reference TRBV19 and TRBJ2-7, is GGIITQTPKFLIGQEGQKLTLKCQQNFNHDTMYWYRQDSGKGLRLIYYSITENDLQKGDLSEGYDASREKKSSFSLTVTSAQKNEMAVFLCASSISGTGVYEQYFGPGTRLTVL.

This clone has at least ten counts. Gene and germline names: mouse. The read terminates 4 residues ahead of where the CDR3 ends, so the germline J gene completes it. Other DNA sequences from this sample encode an identical CDR3 as well. The chain carries TRBV19 and TRBJ1-2; 7 positions agree with TRBD1. This CDR3 comprises 14 residues. The ends lost 4 bases at V and 0 bases at J; junction bases unmatched: 3. Germline V gene sequence: CDR1 FNHDT, CDR2 SITEND (reference sequence). Partial CDR3 DNA: TGTGCCAGCAGTTCCGGGACAGCAAACTCC. Its protein product is CASSSGTANS. The whole CDR3 sequence reads CASSSGTANSDYTF.

Of note for this clone: Gene and germline names: mouse. The CDR3 end falls 4 residues outside the read, so it is completed with the germline J gene. The chain is built from TRBV5 and TRBJ2-1; D unclear. With 0 bases removed from V and 2 bases from J, the gap between germline ends came to 5 bases. This CDR3 has 14 amino acids. Per the germline V gene, CDR1 is LGHNA and CDR2 is YNLKQL (reference sequence). The CDR3 sequence is CASSQDTDYAEQFF. CDR3 DNA, as far as it was read: TGTGCCAGCAGCCAAGACACAGACTATGCT.

As for this clone: All gene names here are mouse names. The CDR3 end is not reached by the read, which stops 4 residues before it; the germline J gene fills it in. The V gene is TRBV17, the J gene TRBJ2-5; 8 bases match TRBD2. CDR1 is MNHDT, CDR2 YYDKIL, per germline. The CDR3 has 13 amino acids. The V segment lost 4 bases and the J segment 3 bases; nucleotides outside the gene matches: 0. Incomplete CDR3 DNA: TGTGCTAGCAGTAACTGGGGGCAAGAC. It is translated as CASSNWGQD. The complete CDR3 reads CASSNWGQDTQYF.

This clone has a handful of counts. Gene names and germline match the mouse. The missing CDR3 end, 4 residues past where the read stops, is filled in from the germline J gene. The identical CDR3 is also encoded by other nucleotide sequences in the sample. The V gene is TRBV19, the J gene TRBJ2-3, with 7 nucleotides matching TRBD1. V shed 5 bases and J 4 bases; nucleotides not matched to a gene: 1. This CDR3 contains 12 residues. Looked up from germline, CDR1 is FNHDT and CDR2 is SITEND (reference sequence). This CDR3 is CASRTGPETLYF. The covered CDR3 bases are TGTGCCAGCAGGACAGGGCCAGAA.

With respect to this clone: Gene names refer to mouse genes. Different DNA sequences within this sample yield the same CDR3. Here the CDR3 reads CASSMDWGQDTQYF. The sequenced part of the CDR3 DNA is TGTGCCAGCAGTATGGACTGGGGCCAAGAC. The chain links TRBV19 to TRBJ2-5, with 9 bases identical to TRBD2. Read data end 4 residues before the CDR3 end; the end is taken from the germline J gene. With V trimmed by 2 bases and J by 2 bases, 0 bases remained unmatched. The CDR3 consists of 14 residues. In germline, CDR1 is FNHDT, CDR2 SITEND (reference sequence).

This clone was found a few times. With a much larger clone just one base away, this may be a read error. The genes are named according to mouse. The missing CDR3 end, 4 residues past where the read stops, is filled in from the germline J gene. The chain joins TRBV13-1 to TRBJ2-7; 7 bases match TRBD1. CDR1 is NSHNY and CDR2 is SYGAGN in the germline V gene. V lost 6 bases, J lost 0 bases, and 6 bases stayed unmatched. There are 14 residues in the CDR3. CDR3 protein: CASIPRDSSYEQYF. CDR3 DNA, as far as it was read: TGTGCCAGCATCCCCCGGGACAGCTCCTAT.

About this clone itself: These gene names are mouse names. Within the sample, other DNA sequences also encode this same CDR3. The CDR3 bases that were read are TGTGCCAGCAGCCAAGCTGGGAACTAT. Translation: CASSQAGNY. The entire CDR3 is CASSQAGNYEQYF. This rearrangement joins TRBV5 to TRBJ2-7; possible D gene TRBD2, 5 bases. The sequence runs out 4 residues before the end of the CDR3; the remainder is reconstructed from the germline J gene. CDR3 length: 13 amino acids. Germline V CDR1 and CDR2: LGHNA, YNLKQL (reference sequence). The V end lost 1 base, the J end lost 3 bases, and 7 bases lay between the germline ends.

This clone was picked up many times. The genes are named according to mouse. The read ends 4 residues before the CDR3 terminus; that terminus is restored from the germline J gene. The sample has other DNA sequences that encode this CDR3 too. The rearrangement uses TRBV13-1 and TRBJ1-2; perhaps TRBD1 as D (6 bases). CDR3 length: 14 amino acids. CDR1 NSHNY and CDR2 SYGAGN come from the germline V gene. Trimming pared 5 bases from V and 0 bases from J, leaving 11 bases between. The CDR3 bases that were read are TGTGCCAGCAGGAGGGACAATGCAAACTCC. Encoded protein: CASRRDNANS. The CDR3 in full is CASRRDNANSDYTF.

This clone was seen a handful of times. Genes and germline come from the mouse. The read terminates 4 residues before the CDR3 end, so the remaining end is supplied by the germline J gene. Other DNA variants within this sample encode the same CDR3. This chain joins TRBV13-2 and TRBJ2-7; 7 bases align to TRBD1. From germline, CDR1 is NNHNN and CDR2 SYGAGS (reference sequence). CDR3 length: 13 amino acids. Trimming at V came to 5 bases and at J to 0 bases, leaving 2 bases not matched to a gene. This chain's CDR3 is CASGRDSSYEQYF. The part of the CDR3 DNA that was read is TGTGCCAGCGGGAGGGACAGCTCCTAT.

A remark on this clone: The genes and germline here are from mouse. Read coverage stops 4 residues before the CDR3 terminus; the germline J gene supplies the remainder. The V gene is TRBV1, the J gene TRBJ1-2, with D possibly matching TRBD1 (5 bases). CDR1 NSQYPW and CDR2 LRSPGD come from the germline V gene (reference sequence). The CDR3 sequence is 15 residues long. The CDR3 here is CTCSADGTGSFDYTF. The part of the CDR3 DNA that was read is TGCACCTGCAGTGCAGACGGGACTGGGTCCTTC.

This clone was seen a few times. Mouse names are used for the genes. The read comes to an end 4 residues before the CDR3 does, leaving the germline J gene to fill in the end. The chain is built from TRBV5 and TRBJ2-3; 10 bases are shared with TRBD2. This CDR3 comprises 16 residues. Germline V gene data show CDR1 as LGHNA and CDR2 as YNLKQL (reference sequence). V dropped 3 bases and J dropped 1; count of bases not matched to a gene: 4. The sequenced CDR3 bases are TGTGCCAGCAGCCACCTGGGGGGGCGGGGTGCAGAA. Its protein is CASSHLGGRGAE. The complete CDR3 reads CASSHLGGRGAETLYF.

Points on this clone: Mouse gene names apply. The missing CDR3 end, 4 residues past where the read stops, is filled in from the germline J gene. V usage is TRBV13-1 and J usage is TRBJ2-2, with 8 bases identical to TRBD1. Germline CDR1 and CDR2: NSHNY and SYGAGN. The CDR3 spans 16 residues. Losses at the gene ends were 2 bases for V and 3 bases for J; bases not matched to a gene: 6. The CDR3 bases that were read are TGTGCCAGCAGTGACCGACAGGGGAGGGACACCGGG. This encodes CASSDRQGRDTG. The complete CDR3 sequence is CASSDRQGRDTGQLYF.

The table lists this clone with many counts. Gene names are mouse gene names. The read terminates 4 residues before the CDR3 end, so the remaining end is supplied by the germline J gene. The V gene is TRBV12-1, the J gene TRBJ2-2; the D gene is possibly TRBD1 (5 bases). The CDR3 runs to 14 residues. V was clipped by 0 bases and J by 4 bases, with 8 bases between them. Germline V gene sequence: CDR1 SGHSN, CDR2 HYEKVE. The CDR3 protein is CASSLRGGTGQLYF. Incomplete CDR3 DNA: TGTGCCAGCTCTCTCAGGGGAGGCACCGGG.

This clone was counted only a few times. Mouse germline and gene names are used. The CDR3 end lies 4 residues beyond the end of the read and is filled in from the germline J gene. The chain is built from TRBV13-1 and TRBJ1-1; no clear D gene. The CDR3 spans 12 residues. V shed 1 base and J shed 4 bases, with 5 bases lying between them. The germline CDR1 and CDR2 sequences are NSHNY and SYGAGN. This CDR3 reads CASSDKGTEVFF. Incomplete CDR3 DNA: TGTGCCAGCAGTGATAAGGGCACA.

Concerning this clone: Genes here carry mouse names. The missing CDR3 end, 4 residues past where the read stops, is filled in from the germline J gene. The chain combines TRBV13-2 with TRBJ2-5, with D possibly being TRBD2 (6 bases). CDR3 length equals 13 residues. CDR1 and CDR2 from the germline V gene are NNHNN and SYGAGS (reference sequence). The CDR3 bases that were read are TGTGCCAGCGGGGCCGGGACTAGAGAC. This encodes CASGAGTRD. The whole CDR3 protein is CASGAGTRDTQYF.

In this sample, this clone turned up a few times. Germline and genes: mouse. The read stops 4 residues short of the end of the CDR3; the missing end is completed from the germline J gene. This rearrangement joins TRBV5 to TRBJ2-3, with TRBD1 matching 8 bases. This CDR3 has 16 amino acids. Germline CDR1 reads LGHNA; CDR2 reads YNLKQL (reference sequence). V was clipped by 4 bases and J by 2 bases; unmatched bases: 8. The part of the CDR3 DNA that was read is TGTGCCAGCAGCCTCGGGACAGGTCCTTTTGCAGAA. Its translation: CASSLGTGPFAE. The whole CDR3 region reads CASSLGTGPFAETLYF.

This clone has only a few counts. Each gene name is a mouse one. Read data end 4 residues before the CDR3 end; the end is taken from the germline J gene. The same CDR3 also results from other DNA sequences found in this sample. J is TRBJ2-3 and V is TRBV1, with 7 bases aligning to TRBD1. The junction had 6 bases not matched to a gene; V was cut back by 3 bases and J by 0 bases. Per the germline V gene, CDR1 is NSQYPW and CDR2 is LRSPGD (reference sequence). The CDR3 loop spans 16 amino acids. The CDR3 reads CTCSAHRGTSAETLYF. CDR3 DNA (partial): TGCACCTGCAGTGCTCACAGGGGAACTAGTGCAGAA.

Of note for this clone: Here the gene names and germline are mouse. The CDR3 end is not reached by the read, which stops 4 residues before it; the germline J gene fills it in. The chain has TRBV13-1 and TRBJ1-2; 10 bases match TRBD1. Germline V gives CDR1 NSHNY, CDR2 SYGAGN. The length of the CDR3 is 15 residues. Trimming took 0 bases from V and 3 from J; bases not matched to a gene: 2. CDR3 bases read: TGTGCCAGCAGTGATGGAGGGACAGGGGACTCC. It codes for CASSDGGTGDS. The entire CDR3 sequence reads CASSDGGTGDSDYTF.

This clone was counted a few times. Gene names and germline match the mouse. The missing CDR3 end, 4 residues past where the read stops, is filled in from the germline J gene. This chain joins TRBV1 and TRBJ2-5; TRBD1 agrees at 11 bases. Unmatched junction bases numbered 3, after V lost 4 bases and J lost 3 bases. Germline CDR1 and CDR2: NSQYPW and LRSPGD (reference sequence). The CDR3 has 15 residues. The sequenced part of the CDR3 DNA is TGCACCTGCAGTGTGGGGACAGGGGGTCAAGAC. It yields the protein CTCSVGTGGQD. From start to end, the CDR3 is CTCSVGTGGQDTQYF.

On this clone itself: Gene labels here are mouse ones. From the germline J gene comes the end of the CDR3, since the read stops 4 residues before it. Additional DNA sequences in this sample encode the identical CDR3. The chain recombines TRBV5 with TRBJ1-2; possible D gene TRBD1, 6 bases. V was trimmed by 0 bases and J by 2 bases, leaving 10 bases between them. CDR3 length equals 15 residues. Germline CDR1 is LGHNA and CDR2 is YNLKQL (reference sequence). The CDR3 DNA, read in part, is TGTGCCAGCAGCCAAGATCCGGGGGGCAACTCC. Translation: CASSQDPGGNS. The full CDR3 protein reads CASSQDPGGNSDYTF.

This clone was counted ten times or more. Each gene name is a mouse one. The CDR3 goes on 4 residues after the read ends, and that part is filled in from the germline J gene. This chain joins TRBV19 and TRBJ1-1; 10 bases are shared with TRBD1. This CDR3 is 14 amino acids long. The V gene's germline CDR1 is FNHDT and CDR2 SITEND (reference sequence). The sequenced CDR3 bases are TGTGCCAGCAGTATCGACAGGGGGCAGGCA. Its translation: CASSIDRGQA. The whole CDR3 protein is CASSIDRGQAEVFF.

Turning to this clone: The genes and germline here are from mouse. The read falls 4 residues short of the CDR3 end, and the missing part is taken from the germline J gene. The chain links TRBV13-2 to TRBJ2-3; D possibly corresponds to TRBD1 (7 bases). This CDR3 has 15 residues. Trimming took 1 base from V and 2 from J, leaving 11 bases between them. The germline V gene has CDR1 NNHNN and CDR2 SYGAGS (reference sequence). Partial CDR3 DNA: TGTGCCAGCGGTGATCCCAGGGGGGATGCAGAA. Its protein is CASGDPRGDAE. The CDR3 reads in full as CASGDPRGDAETLYF.